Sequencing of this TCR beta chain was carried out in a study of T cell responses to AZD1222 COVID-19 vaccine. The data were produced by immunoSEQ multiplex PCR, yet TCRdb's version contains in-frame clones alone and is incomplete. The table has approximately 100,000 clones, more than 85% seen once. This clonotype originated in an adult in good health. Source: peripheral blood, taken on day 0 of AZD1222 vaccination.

CDR3 in DNA: TGTGCCACCAGCAGAGGTGGGGGACAGGGGCGGAACGAGCAGTACTTC. Protein sequence: CATSRGGGQGRNEQYF. The chain is built from TRBV15 and TRBJ2-7; 10 nucleotides line up with TRBD1. The CDR3 is 16 residues long. Germline V gene data show CDR1 as LNHNV and CDR2 as YYDKDF (reference sequence). The V and J ends lost 1 base and 5 bases, in that order; junction bases with no gene match: 8.